This TCR beta chain is from a study of shared T cell receptors in the human thymus. Repertoires were generated with immunoSEQ multiplex PCR, while TCRdb's copy carries only in-frame clones and drops some. The sample records 550,000 to 800,000 clones, 80% to 90% being singletons. Germline-derived CDR1 and CDR2 are SGHDN and FVKESK. This CDR3 is 14 amino acids long. Trimming pared 1 base from V and 7 bases from J, leaving 13 bases between. This clone was seen a few times. Another study also made use of these data, one on human thymus T cells. This second report adds: The authors found apparently biased V and J gene usage in thymic and blood repertoires. Related work found strong thymic repertoire overlap between unrelated individuals.

The sequenced sample consisted of thymocytes. The rearrangement joins TRBV14 to TRBJ2-5; D uncertain. This TCR was recovered from a girl less than two years old with a congenital heart defect. The CDR3 reads CASSQGPGGRTQYF. CDR3 nucleotides: TGTGCCAGCAGCCAAGGGCCAGGTGGTAGGACCCAGTACTTC.